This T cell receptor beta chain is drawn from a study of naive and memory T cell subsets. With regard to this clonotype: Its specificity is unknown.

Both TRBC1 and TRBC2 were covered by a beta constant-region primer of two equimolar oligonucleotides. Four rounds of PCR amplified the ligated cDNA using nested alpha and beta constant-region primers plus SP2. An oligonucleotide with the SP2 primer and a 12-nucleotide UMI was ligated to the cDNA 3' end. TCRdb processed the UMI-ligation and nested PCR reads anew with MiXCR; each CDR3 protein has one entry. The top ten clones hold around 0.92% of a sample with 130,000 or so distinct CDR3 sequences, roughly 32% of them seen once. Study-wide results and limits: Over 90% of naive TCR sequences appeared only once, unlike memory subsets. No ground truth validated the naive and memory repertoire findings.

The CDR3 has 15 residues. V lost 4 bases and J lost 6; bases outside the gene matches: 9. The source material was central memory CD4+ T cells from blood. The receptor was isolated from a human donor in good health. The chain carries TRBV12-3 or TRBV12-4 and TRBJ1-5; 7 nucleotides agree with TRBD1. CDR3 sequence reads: CASSSDRDNGQPQHF. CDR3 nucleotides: TGTGCCAGCAGTTCCGACAGGGACAACGGTCAGCCCCAGCATTTT.